The 2 T cell receptor beta chains reported below all come from one sample, sequenced in a study of blood T cell repertoires in COVID-19 (dated by TCRdb to the early 2020s). The method was the immunoSEQ multiplex PCR assay. TCRdb took over this immuneACCESS table, retaining in-frame rearrangements with V and J assigned. Such tables are incomplete; in checked studies, under half of the missing clones stem from an unresolved V gene, and the remainder is unexplained. In this sample the table shows roughly 250,000 clones, roughly four fifths of which occur a single time. The top ten constitute approximately 13% of the sample. Sequenced input: peripheral blood. The receptors were sampled from an older woman with active or convalescent COVID-19.

On this clone: Within the sample, other DNA sequences also encode this same CDR3. CDR3 nucleotides: TGTGCCAGCAGCTCCGGGACAGGGGGGCGCAATCAGCCCCAGCATTTT. Translation gives CASSSGTGGRNQPQHF. The V and J genes are TRBV27 and TRBJ1-5; 11 positions match TRBD1. With 6 bases clipped from V and 2 bases from J, the junction kept 6 bases outside the gene matches. This CDR3 comprises 16 residues. CDR1 and CDR2 from the germline V gene are MNHEY and SMNVEV (reference sequence).

The chain is built from TRBV18 and TRBJ2-3; 10 nucleotides match TRBD2. Germline loops: CDR1 KGHSH, CDR2 LQKENI. The CDR3 extends over 16 amino acids. V was pared by 4 bases and J by 6 bases, with 10 bases of the junction left unmatched. The CDR3 DNA is TGTGCCAGCTCACTCATGACAGCGGGGGGGCTGGATACGCAGTATTTT. Its protein is CASSLMTAGGLDTQYF.